The 25 T cell receptor beta chains below come from one sample, sequenced in a study of T cell changes during pregnancy in multiple sclerosis. Using immunoSEQ multiplex PCR, the repertoire was profiled, and TCRdb retains in-frame clones only, with some absent. The data contain under 65,000 clones, roughly 92% of them singletons. The input for sequencing was peripheral blood, taken in the second trimester of pregnancy. These receptors originate from a female donor with multiple sclerosis, enrolled in a pregnancy study.

About this clone: Other nucleotide sequences in the sample specify the same CDR3. The genes are TRBV5-4 and TRBJ2-7; D might be TRBD1 (6 bases). CDR1 is SGHNT and CDR2 is YYREEE in the germline V gene (reference sequence). This CDR3 has 13 residues. V was cut by 4 bases and J by 6 bases, with 14 bases left in between. CDR3 region: CASSIGGTSEQYF. The CDR3, as DNA: TGTGCCAGCAGCATTGGTGGGACATCCGAGCAGTACTTC.

This chain uses TRBV18 with TRBJ1-1; the D gene is possibly TRBD1 (6 bases). Germline V gene lookup returns CDR1 KGHSH and CDR2 LQKENI. The CDR3 runs 16 residues. Trimming pared 3 bases from V and 5 bases from J, leaving 19 bases between. CDR3: CASSPGTPERVTEAFF. CDR3 coding DNA: TGTGCCAGCTCACCGGGGACACCAGAGAGGGTGACTGAAGCTTTCTTT.

V and J are TRBV5-1 and TRBJ2-5, with 8 bases aligning to TRBD1. The germline V gene encodes CDR1 SGHRS and CDR2 YFSETQ. This CDR3 is built from 15 residues. V trimming: 0 bases; J trimming: 5 bases; junction bases outside the gene matches: 6. Here the CDR3 reads CASSLVQGAGETQYF. The CDR3, as DNA: TGCGCCAGCAGCTTGGTCCAGGGGGCAGGGGAGACCCAGTACTTC.

V gene TRBV5-4 combines with J gene TRBJ2-3; D uncertain. Germline values: CDR1 SGHNT, CDR2 YYREEE (reference sequence). V lost 0 bases to trimming and J lost 2 bases, with 7 bases between them. CDR3 size: 14 residues. CDR3 nucleotide sequence: TGTGCCAGCAGCTTGGATCGCGTCACAGATACGCAGTATTTT. This gives the protein CASSLDRVTDTQYF. Supplemented by reference TRBV5-4 and TRBJ2-3, the full variable domain reads ETGVTQSPTHLIKTRGQQVTLRCSSQSGHNTVSWYQQALGQGPQFIFQYYREEENGRGNFPPRFSGLQFPNYSSELNVNALELDDSALYLCASSLDRVTDTQYFGPGTRLTVL.

The V gene is TRBV5-1, the J gene TRBJ1-2; 8 bases are shared with TRBD1. V gave up 4 bases and J gave up 4 bases; unmatched junction bases: 9. Germline lookup yields CDR1 SGHRS and CDR2 YFSETQ. This CDR3 is 15 amino acids long. This CDR3 reads CASSSGQGRGYGYTF. The CDR3 DNA reads as TGCGCCAGCAGCAGTGGACAGGGCAGGGGCTATGGCTACACCTTC.

CDR3 bases: TGTGCCAGCAGAGGGGGACTAGCGGGAGGGTCGAGGGAGACCCAGTACTTC. Protein sequence: CASRGGLAGGSRETQYF. This chain links TRBV28 with TRBJ2-5, with 16 nucleotides matching TRBD2. Germline CDR1 is MDHEN and CDR2 is SYDVKM. The V and J ends lost 6 bases and 5 bases, in that order; junction bases with no gene match: 9. This CDR3 has 17 amino acids.

The J gene is TRBJ2-3, the V gene TRBV5-1; D not resolved. The CDR3 is 13 residues long. The germline CDR1 and CDR2 sequences are SGHRS and YFSETQ. V dropped 2 bases and J dropped 2 bases, with 6 bases sitting between them. CDR3 coding DNA: TGCGCCAGCAGCTTCCTAAACACAGATACGCAGTATTTT. Its protein is CASSFLNTDTQYF.

This chain uses TRBV7-4 with TRBJ1-5; D remains unclear. V was pared by 1 base and J by 2 bases, with 15 bases between. The CDR3 consists of 17 residues. In germline, CDR1 is SGHVT, CDR2 SQSDAQ. The CDR3 DNA follows: TGTGCCAGCAGCTTAGGAGGGAATAGCCCTCGCAATCAGCCCCAGCATTTT. This encodes CASSLGGNSPRNQPQHF.

This sequence joins TRBV27 and TRBJ2-2; 7 positions match TRBD1. Per the germline V gene, CDR1 is MNHEY and CDR2 is SMNVEV (reference sequence). This CDR3 has 17 amino acids. The V and J ends lost 6 bases and 7 bases, in that order; junction bases with no gene match: 17. The CDR3 is CASSHRLLTGRIGELFF. Written as DNA, the CDR3 is TGTGCCAGCAGCCACCGTCTCCTGACAGGGCGGATCGGGGAGCTGTTTTTT.

As DNA, the CDR3 is TGTGCCAGCAGCGGCCGGCAGCCCGGGGGCGAGCAGTACTTC. It yields the protein CASSGRQPGGEQYF. The chain combines TRBV9 with TRBJ2-7; tentatively, D is TRBD2 (6 bases). Between the trimmed V and J ends, which lost 3 bases and 6 bases, there was a span of 16 bases. CDR1 is SGDLS, CDR2 YYNGEE, per germline. CDR3 length: 14 amino acids.

The rearrangement links TRBV5-6 to TRBJ1-2; D perhaps matches TRBD1 (6 bases). Trimming took 5 bases from V and 1 from J, leaving 21 bases between them. Per the germline V gene, CDR1 is SGHDT and CDR2 is YYEEEE. The CDR3 is made up of 17 amino acids. As DNA, the CDR3 is TGTGCCAGCAGTTATAAGCTAGGGGGACCTGTTAACTATGGCTACACCTTC. Translating gives CASSYKLGGPVNYGYTF. Filled out from reference TRBV5-6 and TRBJ1-2, the complete variable domain reads DAGVTQSPTHLIKTRGQQVTLRCSPKSGHDTVSWYQQALGQGPQFIFQYYEEEERQRGNFPDRFSGHQFPNYSSELNVNALLLGDSALYLCASSYKLGGPVNYGYTFGSGTRLTVV.

The table lists this clone with a count of one. The rearrangement joins TRBV28 to TRBJ2-5; the D gene is possibly TRBD1 (6 bases). The CDR3 is made up of 15 amino acids. V dropped 6 bases and J dropped 0 bases, with 14 bases sitting between them. Germline CDR1 MDHEN, CDR2 SYDVKM. In DNA form, the CDR3 reads TGTGCCAGCAGCCTAGGGGGTGCAAACCAAGAGACCCAGTACTTC. Translated, it gives CASSLGGANQETQYF.

The J gene is TRBJ2-7, the V gene TRBV30; 10 bases align to TRBD2. CDR1 and CDR2 (germline): GTSNPN, SVGIG (reference sequence). The CDR3 consists of 13 residues. The junction had 4 bases not matched to a gene; V was cut back by 6 bases and J by 2 bases. CDR3 in DNA: TGTGCCTGTCAGCGGGGGGGGCCCTACGAGCAGTACTTC. Protein: CACQRGGPYEQYF.

The chain combines TRBV28 with TRBJ1-3; 7 bases line up with TRBD1. J gave up 4 bases and V 5 bases, and 8 bases lay outside the gene matches. The CDR3 is 15 amino acids. In germline, CDR1 is MDHEN, CDR2 SYDVKM. CDR3 DNA: TGTGCCAGCAGTACCAGACAGGGTTTAGGAAACACCATATATTTT. Translation: CASSTRQGLGNTIYF.

The chain links TRBV10-1 to TRBJ2-1; 9 bases are a match to TRBD1. The V and J ends lost 6 bases and 2 bases, in that order; junction bases with no gene match: 5. This CDR3 comprises 15 residues. Germline V lookup: CDR1 WNHNN, CDR2 SYGVQD (reference sequence). CDR3 sequence: CASSGTGGPYNEQFF. DNA for the CDR3: TGCGCCAGCAGCGGTACAGGGGGCCCCTACAATGAGCAGTTCTTC.

The genes are TRBV6-5 and TRBJ2-5; 7 nucleotides align to TRBD2. The end of the DNA is better explained by TRBJ2-7, so the J call may be wrong. The CDR3 is 15 residues long. CDR1 is MNHEY and CDR2 is SVGAGI in the germline V gene. The CDR3 protein is CASSYWGGAGYEQYF. CDR3 bases: TGTGCCAGCAGTTACTGGGGGGGTGCGGGATACGAGCAGTACTTC.

This sequence joins TRBV19 and TRBJ1-4; 8 nucleotides agree with TRBD1. After removal of 6 bases from V and 12 bases from J, the junction contained 12 bases not matched to a gene. CDR1 is LNHDA, CDR2 SQIVND, per germline (reference sequence). This CDR3 is built from 14 residues. The CDR3 here is CASRTHNRGMELFF. The CDR3 DNA is TGTGCCAGTAGAACGCATAACAGGGGGATGGAACTGTTTTTT.

The V call is TRBV5-6, the J call TRBJ1-4, with D unresolved. Germline assignment: CDR1 SGHDT and CDR2 YYEEEE. This CDR3 comprises 12 residues. V lost 3 bases, J lost 11 bases, and 11 bases lay in between. The CDR3 is CASSSGGTKLFF. CDR3 nucleotides: TGTGCCAGCAGCTCAGGAGGCACTAAACTGTTTTTT.

Comments on this clone: Other nucleotide sequences from this sample produce the same CDR3. V and J are TRBV7-2 and TRBJ2-1, with 9 bases fitting TRBD2. CDR1 is SGHTA, CDR2 FQGNSA, per germline. CDR3 length: 16 residues. V dropped 0 bases and J dropped 1; count of bases not matched to a gene: 1. In DNA form, the CDR3 reads TGTGCCAGCAGCTTAGCTAGCGGGAGATCCTACAATGAGCAGTTCTTC. Residues: CASSLASGRSYNEQFF.

The table lists this clone with a count of one. The V and J genes are TRBV29-1 and TRBJ1-1; 7 positions match TRBD1. The junction had 9 bases not matched to a gene; V was cut back by 6 bases and J by 2 bases. Germline assignment: CDR1 SQVTM and CDR2 ANQGSEA. There are 14 residues in the CDR3. The CDR3 coding sequence is TGCAGCGTCCCGGGCGGGACAGCAAACACTGAAGCTTTCTTT. It codes for CSVPGGTANTEAFF.

The chain combines TRBV27 with TRBJ2-1, with TRBD2 identical over 9 bases. The ends lost 5 bases at V and 1 base at J; junction bases unmatched: 6. The CDR3 is 16 residues long. Germline loops: CDR1 MNHEY, CDR2 SMNVEV (reference sequence). DNA for the CDR3: TGTGCCAGCAGTCCCCGACTAGCGGCTTCCTACAATGAGCAGTTCTTC. Protein: CASSPRLAASYNEQFF.

The V call is TRBV10-3, the J call TRBJ1-4; 8 bases fit TRBD1. Germline-derived CDR1 and CDR2 are ENHRY and SYGVKD. The V gene end was trimmed by 6 bases and the J gene end by 7 bases; junction bases not matched to a gene: 4. The CDR3 is 13 amino acids. DNA of the CDR3: TGTGCCATCAGCGCGGGGACAGGTGAAAAACTGTTTTTT. Its protein is CAISAGTGEKLFF.

The rearrangement uses TRBV7-2 and TRBJ2-7, with 9 nucleotides matching TRBD2. Germline V gene data show CDR1 as SGHTA and CDR2 as FQGNSA. The trim removed 1 base at V and 2 bases at J, leaving 3 bases unmatched. The CDR3 consists of 15 residues. The DNA for the CDR3 is TGTGCCAGCAGCTTAGGACTAGCGGAGACCTACGAGCAGTACTTC. Encoded protein: CASSLGLAETYEQYF.

The chain combines TRBV2 with TRBJ1-2, with D hard to call. Trimming took off 5 bases at V and 5 bases at J, with 9 bases between the two ends. The germline gives CDR1 SNHLY, CDR2 FYNNEI. The CDR3 totals 12 residues. The CDR3 here is CASSPDTYGYTF. For the CDR3, the DNA is TGTGCCAGCAGTCCCGACACTTATGGCTACACCTTC.

This chain joins TRBV7-2 and TRBJ2-7, with D possibly matching TRBD1 (5 bases). Germline values: CDR1 SGHTA, CDR2 FQGNSA. This CDR3 region has 14 residues. Trimming cost V 6 bases and J 5 bases, with 17 bases left between them. The CDR3 nucleotides are TGTGCCAGCAGACTAATGGGGCTAGTGAACGAGCAGTACTTC. Its protein product is CASRLMGLVNEQYF.